This TCR beta chain was recovered during a study of blood T cells in healthy people across ages. The CDR3 sequence is 16 residues long. Germline V gene data show CDR1 as MGHDK and CDR2 as SYGVNS. The germline V and J ends were trimmed by 3 bases and 9 bases, with 21 bases remaining between them. The use of a sample-barcoded 5' primer and a J-beta primer mix characterized a second PCR of 7 to 11 cycles. TCRdb called the 5' RACE reads again in MiXCR, with one record for every CDR3 protein. The sample includes 1.5 million to 2 million distinct CDR3 sequences, about 35% of them seen just once. Sequenced: blood. The receptor was derived from a woman aged 30 to 39 in good health. The chain couples TRBV25-1 to TRBJ2-1; possibly TRBD2 for D (7 bases). Here the CDR3 reads CASSDSGGGGRGEQFF. The CDR3 region has the DNA TGTGCCAGCAGTGATTCCGGAGGGGGGGGCCGGGGTGAGCAGTTCTTC.